The clone carrying this T cell receptor (beta chain) has a handful of counts. Antigen specificity is unknown. This sample was included in a study of CD8 T cells in ankylosing spondylitis. Study results and limitations: One TCR beta motif, made up of roughly 8 highly homologous variants, appeared characteristic of ankylosing spondylitis blood. Certain motif variants had earlier been reported in reactive arthritis synovial fluid and blood.

TCRdb processed the 5' RACE reads anew with MiXCR; each CDR3 protein has one entry. The profile shows under 150,000 distinct CDR3 sequences, around 9.7% of them singletons. The receptor's source is a male donor with ankylosing spondylitis or in good health (not recorded which). What was sequenced was blood, either unsorted or a sorted T cell fraction (not recorded which).

CDR3 sequence: CASSGLLAGAIEQYF. The CDR3 nucleotides read TGTGCCAGCAGCGGCCTACTAGCGGGAGCGATTGAGCAGTACTTC. V usage is TRBV7-6 and J usage is TRBJ2-7; 11 nucleotides match TRBD2. V was clipped by 5 bases and J by 7 bases; unmatched bases: 10. The CDR3 sequence is 15 residues long. The germline V gene has CDR1 SGHVS and CDR2 FNYEAQ.